These 14 T cell receptor beta chains were sequenced from one sample in a study of blood T cell repertoires in COVID-19. TCRdb's copy holds only in-frame clones and misses some; the assay was immunoSEQ multiplex PCR. The profile shows under 150,000 clones, around 86% of them singletons. What was sequenced was peripheral blood. These receptors all come from a man aged 40-49 years with active or convalescent COVID-19.

The chain is built from TRBV11-2 and TRBJ2-5; 10 bases align to TRBD2. Germline assignment: CDR1 SGHAT and CDR2 FQNNGV. The V and J ends lost 1 base and 5 bases, in that order; junction bases with no gene match: 10. This CDR3 has 17 residues. The CDR3 here is CASSLGSGGANSETQYF. For the CDR3, the DNA is TGTGCCAGCAGCTTAGGGAGCGGGGGGGCCAATTCTGAGACCCAGTACTTC.

The V gene is TRBV6-5, the J gene TRBJ1-6; weak D call: TRBD1 (5 bases). CDR1 and CDR2 from the germline V gene are MNHEY and SVGAGI. This CDR3 contains 12 residues. V shed 6 bases and J shed 9 bases, with 9 bases lying between them. The CDR3 sequence: CASRAGLSPLHF. In DNA, the CDR3 is TGTGCCAGCAGGGCAGGGCTTTCACCCCTCCACTTT.

The chain couples TRBV10-2 to TRBJ2-2; TRBD2 might be the D (6 bases). The germline V gene encodes CDR1 WSHSY and CDR2 SAAADI. This CDR3 has 15 amino acids. Deletions cut 5 bases from V and 1 base from J, with 11 bases between. This chain's CDR3 is CASSLAGKNTGELFF. The CDR3 bases are TGCGCCAGCAGTTTGGCGGGGAAGAACACCGGGGAGCTGTTTTTT.

The gene calls are TRBV29-1 and TRBJ2-1; no definite D call. V lost 3 bases and J 6 bases, leaving 6 bases between the germline ends. The germline CDR1 and CDR2 sequences are SQVTM and ANQGSEA. The CDR3 extends over 11 amino acids. CDR3 bases: TGCAGCGTTGACAGATCCAATGAGCAGTTCTTC. Its protein is CSVDRSNEQFF.

The V call is TRBV7-9, the J call TRBJ2-2; D might be TRBD1 (6 bases). V lost 7 bases, J lost 3 bases, and 18 bases lay in between. Germline values: CDR1 SEHNR, CDR2 FQNEAQ (reference sequence). The CDR3 is 16 residues long. CDR3 coding DNA: TGTGCCAGCACCCCCCCGGGACACGTGGACACCGGGGAGCTGTTTTTT. It yields the protein CASTPPGHVDTGELFF.

This clone came up many times. The gene calls are TRBV30 and TRBJ1-6; D call uncertain. This CDR3 comprises 12 residues. Trimming cost V 1 base and J 9 bases, with 7 bases left between them. CDR1 is GTSNPN, CDR2 SVGIG, per germline (reference sequence). The CDR3 DNA reads as TGTGCCTGGAGTGAACAAGTTTCACCCCTCCACTTT. It translates to CAWSEQVSPLHF.

This chain uses TRBV4-3 with TRBJ1-2, with TRBD1 identical over 8 bases. CDR3 length: 18 amino acids. CDR1 is LGHNA and CDR2 is YSLEER in the germline V gene. V gave up 0 bases and J gave up 4 bases; unmatched junction bases: 13. CDR3 sequence (DNA): TGCGCCAGCAGCCAAGATAGAGGCGACAGGGGTTTTGGCTATGGCTACACCTTC. It translates to CASSQDRGDRGFGYGYTF.

The rearrangement links TRBV10-3 to TRBJ2-7; possibly TRBD2 for D (6 bases). This CDR3 region has 13 residues. The V end lost 3 bases, the J end lost 2 bases, and 8 bases lay between the germline ends. Germline assignment: CDR1 ENHRY and CDR2 SYGVKD. This chain's CDR3 is CAISDGSPYEQYF. For the CDR3, the DNA is TGTGCCATCAGTGACGGGAGCCCCTACGAGCAGTACTTC.

The gene calls are TRBV29-1 and TRBJ2-3; no firm D call. CDR3 length: 14 amino acids. Germline V gene sequence: CDR1 SQVTM, CDR2 ANQGSEA. Trimming removed 1 base from V and 6 bases from J, with 14 bases in between. Written as DNA, the CDR3 is TGCAGCGTTGAAGTCGGAGCGAAAAGGGATACGCAGTATTTT. Translating it yields CSVEVGAKRDTQYF.

The sample holds one count of this clone. J is TRBJ2-5 and V is TRBV7-2, with 8 bases matching TRBD2. The CDR3 spans 18 residues. J lost 2 bases, V lost 5 bases, and 16 bases had no gene match. Germline V gene lookup returns CDR1 SGHTA and CDR2 FQGNSA. CDR3 region: CASSAPKRGGYYQETQYF. CDR3 DNA: TGTGCCAGCAGCGCTCCCAAACGGGGGGGTTATTATCAAGAGACCCAGTACTTC. The full variable domain, its missing parts supplied by reference TRBV7-2 and TRBJ2-5, is GAGVSQSPSNKVTEKGKDVELRCDPISGHTALYWYRQSLGQGLEFLIYFQGNSAPDKSGLPSDRFSAERTGGSVSTLTIQRTQQEDSAVYLCASSAPKRGGYYQETQYFGPGTRLLVL.

In its sample, this clone was seen once. This chain uses TRBV18 with TRBJ2-7, with TRBD1 as a possible D gene (6 bases). The germline V and J ends were trimmed by 3 bases and 5 bases, with 14 bases remaining between them. Germline-derived CDR1 and CDR2 are KGHSH and LQKENI. This CDR3 is 14 amino acids long. The CDR3 loop reads CASSPSDTGNEQYF. DNA of the CDR3: TGTGCCAGCTCACCCAGTGACACAGGGAACGAGCAGTACTTC.

The CDR3 is CASGPGLAGGSSYEQYF. CDR3 in DNA: TGTGCCAGTGGACCGGGACTAGCGGGGGGGAGCTCCTACGAGCAGTACTTC. The chain carries TRBV19 and TRBJ2-7; TRBD2 matches at 16 bases. Germline CDR1 reads LNHDA; CDR2 reads SQIVND (reference sequence). Trimming removed 8 bases from V and 0 bases from J; junction bases left unmatched: 7. The CDR3 has 17 amino acids.

This chain links TRBV2 with TRBJ1-5, with 11 bases lining up with TRBD1. After removal of 5 bases from V and 0 bases from J, the junction contained 12 bases not matched to a gene. Germline CDR1 reads SNHLY; CDR2 reads FYNNEI. The CDR3 loop spans 19 amino acids. In nucleotides, the CDR3 is TGTGCCAGCAGTCGATACGGGACAGGGGGATCGGGTAGCAATCAGCCCCAGCATTTT. This encodes CASSRYGTGGSGSNQPQHF.

V is TRBV7-3 and J is TRBJ2-3, with D possibly matching TRBD2 (5 bases). V lost 8 bases and J 1 base, leaving 10 bases between the germline ends. This CDR3 is 13 amino acids long. CDR1 is SGHTA and CDR2 is FQGTGA in the germline V gene. The CDR3 nucleotides are TGTGCCAGCGGAGCGGAGGGCACAGATACGCAGTATTTT. Translated, it gives CASGAEGTDTQYF.